These T cell receptor beta chains were read from a single sample in a study of PD-1 blockade in mismatch repair-deficient tumors. Sequencing used immunoSEQ multiplex PCR; TCRdb keeps in-frame clones, though not all of them. This table holds roughly 79,000 clones, more than 80% found once. The material was peripheral blood, obtained 44 weeks after starting pembrolizumab. All receptors derive from an adult with mismatch repair-deficient cancer. Each CDR3 is given with its conserved first and last residue. The D gene is left open where the match is weak. Clone size is given for some rows only: seen once, a few or many times, or a class if the clone is expanded.

size | D | J | V | CDR3 | DNA
- | - | TRBJ2-6 | TRBV6-5 | CASSYSRTGANVLTF | TGTGCCAGCAGTTATAGTAGAACTGGGGCCAACGTCCTGACTTTC
- | - | TRBJ2-7 | TRBV10-3 | CAISETSGQPYEQYF | TGTGCCATCAGTGAGACCTCCGGGCAACCCTACGAGCAGTACTTC
- | - | TRBJ1-4 | TRBV19 | CASSIRPGLATNEKLFF | TGTGCCAGTAGTATAAGGCCAGGTCTGGCGACTAATGAAAAACTGTTTTTT
- | - | TRBJ2-7 | TRBV15 | CATSRGGTADEQYF | TGTGCCACCAGCAGAGGGGGAACAGCCGACGAGCAGTACTTC
- | - | TRBJ2-7 | TRBV7-9 | CASSLGAYEQYF | TGTGCCAGCAGCTTAGGAGCCTACGAGCAGTACTTC
few | - | TRBJ1-1 | TRBV5-1 | CASSLDYGEAFF | TGCGCCAGCAGCTTGGATTACGGAGAAGCTTTCTTT
- | - | TRBJ2-3 | TRBV9 | CASSPSGEPYTDTQYF | TGTGCCAGCAGCCCCAGCGGAGAACCCTACACAGATACGCAGTATTTT
- | - | TRBJ2-1 | TRBV6-6 | CASSGGRANEQFF | TGTGCCAGCAGCGGAGGCAGGGCTAATGAGCAGTTCTTC
- | TRBD2 | TRBJ2-7 | TRBV30 | CAWAGGAEQYF | TGTGCCTGGGCGGGGGGGGCCGAGCAGTACTTC
- | - | TRBJ2-1 | TRBV6-5 | CASSYSSMNAEQFF | TGTGCCAGCAGTTACTCGAGTATGAACGCTGAGCAGTTCTTC
- | - | TRBJ2-7 | TRBV21-1 | CASSKPSSYEQYF | TGTGCCAGCAGCAAACCGAGCTCCTACGAGCAGTACTTC
- | TRBD2 | TRBJ2-1 | TRBV19 | CASSIRLAGSSYNEQFF | TGTGCCAGTAGTATTAGGCTAGCGGGGAGCTCCTACAATGAGCAGTTCTTC
- | TRBD1 | TRBJ2-7 | TRBV4-3 | CASSPGQDNEQYF | TGCGCCAGCAGCCCGGGACAGGACAACGAGCAGTACTTC
- | - | TRBJ1-2 | TRBV7-2 | CASSLSLGANYGYTF | TGTGCCAGCAGCTTAAGCCTGGGGGCTAACTATGGCTACACCTTC
- | - | TRBJ2-7 | TRBV29-1 | CSVGSRVSYEQYF | TGCAGCGTTGGCTCGCGGGTCAGCTACGAGCAGTACTTC
- | TRBD1 | TRBJ1-2 | TRBV5-6 | CASSPQGGEYGYTF | TGTGCCAGCAGCCCTCAGGGGGGGGAATATGGCTACACCTTC
once | TRBD1 | TRBJ1-4 | TRBV4-3 | CASSPRTGGNEKLFF | TGCGCCAGCAGCCCCCGGACAGGGGGAAATGAAAAACTGTTTTTT
- | - | TRBJ1-1 | TRBV6-6 | CASRPRKNTEAFF | TGTGCCAGCAGACCTCGGAAGAACACTGAAGCTTTCTTT
- | TRBD1 | TRBJ1-5 | TRBV30 | CAWTQGAGQPQHF | TGTGCCTGGACTCAGGGGGCGGGTCAGCCCCAGCATTTT
- | - | TRBJ2-3 | TRBV9 | CASSVGTTNTDTQYF | TGTGCCAGCAGCGTAGGAACGACTAACACAGATACGCAGTATTTT
- | - | TRBJ2-3 | TRBV7-9 | CASSSQGGSTDTQYF | TGTGCCAGCAGCTCCCAGGGAGGCTCCACAGATACGCAGTATTTT
- | TRBD1 | TRBJ2-7 | TRBV5-4 | CASSVIPGQGAEHEQYF | TGTGCCAGCAGCGTAATTCCGGGACAGGGGGCGGAGCACGAGCAGTACTTC
- | TRBD1 | TRBJ2-5 | TRBV5-4 | CASSWGDRVEETQYF | TGTGCCAGCAGCTGGGGGGACAGGGTGGAAGAGACCCAGTACTTC
- | TRBD1 | TRBJ2-3 | TRBV6-1 | CASSEGTGATDTQYF | TGTGCCAGCAGTGAAGGGACAGGGGCCACAGATACGCAGTATTTT
- | TRBD2 | TRBJ2-3 | TRBV7-7 | CASSLSSSGRTQYF | TGTGCTAGCAGCCTCTCATCTAGCGGGAGGACGCAGTATTTT
- | - | TRBJ2-1 | TRBV6-1 | CASSVRSWNEQFF | TGTGCCAGCAGTGTCAGGAGCTGGAATGAGCAGTTCTTC
- | TRBD2 | TRBJ2-5 | TRBV5-4 | CASSLETSGNQETQYF | TGTGCCAGCAGCTTGGAAACTAGCGGCAACCAAGAGACCCAGTACTTC
- | - | TRBJ2-5 | TRBV29-1 | CSVQGVLWKQETQYF | TGCAGCGTCCAAGGAGTTCTGTGGAAACAAGAGACCCAGTACTTC
- | TRBD1 | TRBJ2-3 | TRBV29-1 | CSVVGDRLTDTQYF | TGCAGCGTTGTCGGGGACAGGCTCACAGATACGCAGTATTTT
- | - | TRBJ1-1 | TRBV27 | CASSSTLNTEAFF | TGTGCCAGCAGTTCAACACTGAACACTGAAGCTTTCTTT
few | - | TRBJ1-3 | TRBV6-1 | CASHSSGNTIYF | TGTGCCAGCCACAGCTCTGGAAACACCATATATTTT
- | - | TRBJ1-5 | TRBV5-5 | CASTVRASGNQPQHF | TGTGCCAGCACCGTCAGGGCTAGTGGCAATCAGCCCCAGCATTTT
- | - | TRBJ2-2 | TRBV4-3 | CASSQGGTGELFF | TGCGCCAGCAGCCAAGGGGGTACCGGGGAGCTGTTTTTT
- | - | TRBJ2-1 | TRBV30 | CAWAPGDRRGEQFF | TGTGCCTGGGCTCCCGGGGATAGGAGGGGTGAGCAGTTCTTC
- | TRBD2 | TRBJ2-3 | TRBV4-1 | CASSQDGAGGGADTQYF | TGCGCCAGCAGCCAAGACGGAGCGGGGGGAGGCGCAGATACGCAGTATTTT
- | - | TRBJ1-1 | TRBV10-3 | CAIRQTGLGDTEAFF | TGTGCCATCAGACAGACGGGGCTCGGTGACACTGAAGCTTTCTTT
- | - | TRBJ1-2 | TRBV6-1 | CASSEHGQVGGYTF | TGTGCCAGCAGTGAACACGGCCAGGTTGGTGGCTACACCTTC
- | - | TRBJ2-6 | TRBV19 | CASSINPGANVLTF | TGTGCCAGTAGTATTAACCCTGGGGCCAACGTCCTGACTTTC
- | - | TRBJ2-5 | TRBV5-4 | CASSSPRVQAETQYF | TGTGCCAGCAGCAGCCCTCGTGTGCAAGCGGAGACCCAGTACTTC
- | - | TRBJ2-7 | TRBV7-2 | CASSFGLPGTYEQYF | TGTGCCAGCAGCTTTGGACTCCCAGGCACCTACGAGCAGTACTTC
few | - | TRBJ2-7 | TRBV2 | CASSNRVYEQYF | TGTGCCAGCAGTAACAGGGTCTACGAGCAGTACTTC
- | - | TRBJ1-2 | TRBV30 | CAWRDRNHYGYTF | TGTGCCTGGAGAGACAGAAACCACTATGGCTACACCTTC
- | TRBD1 | TRBJ2-7 | TRBV7-2 | CASSSRQGAYEQYF | TGTGCCAGCAGCTCCCGACAGGGAGCTTACGAGCAGTACTTC
few | TRBD1 | TRBJ1-2 | TRBV27 | CASSLREGAYGYTF | TGTGCCAGCAGTTTGAGGGAGGGGGCTTATGGCTACACCTTC
- | - | TRBJ2-1 | TRBV19 | CASSIPRDIYNEQFF | TGTGCCAGTAGTATTCCCCGGGACATCTACAATGAGCAGTTCTTC
- | - | TRBJ1-1 | TRBV5-1 | CASSLEALHRGSEAFF | TGCGCCAGCAGCTTGGAGGCCTTGCATAGGGGTTCTGAAGCTTTCTTT